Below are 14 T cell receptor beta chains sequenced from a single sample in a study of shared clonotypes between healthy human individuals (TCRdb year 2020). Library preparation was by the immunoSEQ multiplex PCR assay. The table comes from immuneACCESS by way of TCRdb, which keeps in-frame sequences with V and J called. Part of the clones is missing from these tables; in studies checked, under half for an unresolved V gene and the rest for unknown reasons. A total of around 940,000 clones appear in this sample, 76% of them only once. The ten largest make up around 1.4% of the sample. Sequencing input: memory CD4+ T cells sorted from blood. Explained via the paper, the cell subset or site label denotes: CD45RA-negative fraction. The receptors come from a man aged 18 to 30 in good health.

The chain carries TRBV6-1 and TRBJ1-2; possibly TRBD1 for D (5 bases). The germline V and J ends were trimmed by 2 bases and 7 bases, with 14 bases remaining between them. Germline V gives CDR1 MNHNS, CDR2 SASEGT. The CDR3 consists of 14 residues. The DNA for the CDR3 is TGTGCCAGCAGTGAATCGTCGTCAGGGAGTGGCTACACCTTC. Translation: CASSESSSGSGYTF.

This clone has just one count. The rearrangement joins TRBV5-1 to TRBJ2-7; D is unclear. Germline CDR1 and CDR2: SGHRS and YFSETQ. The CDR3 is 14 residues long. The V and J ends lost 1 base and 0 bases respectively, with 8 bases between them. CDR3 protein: CASSLMESSYEQYF. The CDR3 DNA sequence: TGCGCCAGCAGCTTGATGGAGAGCTCCTACGAGCAGTACTTC.

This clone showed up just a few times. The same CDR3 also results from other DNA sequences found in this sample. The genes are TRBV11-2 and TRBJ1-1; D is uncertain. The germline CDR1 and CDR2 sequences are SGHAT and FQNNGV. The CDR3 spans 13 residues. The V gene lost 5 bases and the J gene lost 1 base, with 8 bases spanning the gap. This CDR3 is CASSPPGNTEAFF. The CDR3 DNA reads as TGTGCCAGCAGCCCACCAGGGAACACTGAAGCTTTCTTT.

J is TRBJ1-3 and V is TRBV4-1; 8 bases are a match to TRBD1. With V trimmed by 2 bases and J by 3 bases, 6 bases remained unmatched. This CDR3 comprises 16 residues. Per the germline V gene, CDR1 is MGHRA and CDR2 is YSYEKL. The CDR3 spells CASSQYGDRNGNTIYF. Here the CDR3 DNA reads TGCGCCAGCAGCCAATACGGGGACAGGAATGGAAACACCATATATTTT.

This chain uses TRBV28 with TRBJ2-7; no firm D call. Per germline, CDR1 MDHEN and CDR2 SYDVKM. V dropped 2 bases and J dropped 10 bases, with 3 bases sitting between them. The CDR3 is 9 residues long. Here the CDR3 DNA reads TGTGCCAGCAGTTTAGGTCAGTACTTC. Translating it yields CASSLGQYF.

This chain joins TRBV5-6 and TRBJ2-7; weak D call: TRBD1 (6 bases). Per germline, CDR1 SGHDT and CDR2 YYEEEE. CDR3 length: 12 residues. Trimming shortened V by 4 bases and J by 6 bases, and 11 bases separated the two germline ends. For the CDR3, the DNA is TGTGCCAGCAGCAGGGGGTCGAGCGAGCAGTACTTC. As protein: CASSRGSSEQYF.

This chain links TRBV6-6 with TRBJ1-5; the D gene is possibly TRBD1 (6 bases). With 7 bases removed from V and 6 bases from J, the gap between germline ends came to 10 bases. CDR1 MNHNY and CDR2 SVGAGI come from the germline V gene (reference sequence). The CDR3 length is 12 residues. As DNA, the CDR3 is TGTGCCAGCACCGTACAGGGTCAGCCCCAGCATTTT. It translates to CASTVQGQPQHF.

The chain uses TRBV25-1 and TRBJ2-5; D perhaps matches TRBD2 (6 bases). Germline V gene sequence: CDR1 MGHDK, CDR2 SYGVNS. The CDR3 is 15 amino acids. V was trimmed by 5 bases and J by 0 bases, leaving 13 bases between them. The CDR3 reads CASSKGGDYQETQYF. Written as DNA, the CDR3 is TGTGCCAGCAGTAAAGGCGGGGACTACCAAGAGACCCAGTACTTC.

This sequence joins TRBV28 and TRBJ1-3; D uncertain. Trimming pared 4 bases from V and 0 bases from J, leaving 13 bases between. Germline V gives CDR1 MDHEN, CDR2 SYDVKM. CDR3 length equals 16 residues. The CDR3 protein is CASSSLGSFSGNTIYF. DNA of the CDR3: TGTGCCAGCAGTTCCCTTGGCAGCTTCTCTGGAAACACCATATATTTT.

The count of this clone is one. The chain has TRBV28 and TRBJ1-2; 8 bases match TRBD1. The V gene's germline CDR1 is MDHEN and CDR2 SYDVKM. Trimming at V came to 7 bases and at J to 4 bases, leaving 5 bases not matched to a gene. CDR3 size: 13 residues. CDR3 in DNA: TGTGCCAGCACTCTGACAGGGGCCTATGGCTACACCTTC. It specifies CASTLTGAYGYTF.

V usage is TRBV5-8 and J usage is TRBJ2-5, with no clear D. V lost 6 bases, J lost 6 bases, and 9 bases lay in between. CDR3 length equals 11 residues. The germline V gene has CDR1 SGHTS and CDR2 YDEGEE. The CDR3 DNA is TGTGCCAGCACCAGTAGAAAGACCCAGTACTTC. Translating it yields CASTSRKTQYF.

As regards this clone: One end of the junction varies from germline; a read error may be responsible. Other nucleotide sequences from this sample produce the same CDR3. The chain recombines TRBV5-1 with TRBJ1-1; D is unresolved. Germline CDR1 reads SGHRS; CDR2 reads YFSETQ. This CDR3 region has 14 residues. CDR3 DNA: TGCGCCAGCAGCTTGGCTCGGTTCGACACTGAGGCTTTCTTT. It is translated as CASSLARFDTEAFF.

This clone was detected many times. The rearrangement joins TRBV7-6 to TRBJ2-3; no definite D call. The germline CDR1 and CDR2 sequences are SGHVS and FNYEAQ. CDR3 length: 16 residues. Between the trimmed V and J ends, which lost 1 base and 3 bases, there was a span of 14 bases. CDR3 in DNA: TGTGCCAGCAGCTTAGGTGACCGTCCTAAGACAGATACGCAGTATTTT. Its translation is CASSLGDRPKTDTQYF.

The CDR3 loop is CASRQTGNTIYF. CDR3 coding DNA: TGTGCCAGCAGACAGACTGGAAACACCATATATTTT. V is TRBV6-5 and J is TRBJ1-3; no clear D gene. There are 12 residues in the CDR3. Trimming took 6 bases from V and 2 from J, leaving 5 bases between them. The germline V gene has CDR1 MNHEY and CDR2 SVGAGI.